Sequencing of this T cell receptor beta chain was carried out in a study of Ad26.COV2.S vaccination and SARS-CoV-2 variants. General study results and limits: People given the vaccine had a wider spike-specific TCR breadth than placebo recipients did.

With regard to this clone: Antigen: not known.

Germline V gene sequence: CDR1 LNHDA, CDR2 SQIVND (reference sequence). This CDR3 has 13 amino acids. V was pared by 9 bases and J by 3 bases, with 4 bases of the junction left unmatched. As for treatment: 15 to 20 received Ad26.COV2.S at low or high dose, single or two shots; 5 received placebo; per-sample allocation not given. Collection of samples fell on day 63 after the first vaccine or placebo injection. The data were produced by immunoSEQ multiplex PCR, yet TCRdb's version contains in-frame clones alone and is incomplete. The data contain approximately 350,000 clones, about four fifths of them singletons.

The receptor comes from a person between 18 and 65 years old who received the Ad26.COV2.S COVID-19 vaccine or a placebo. This specimen consisted of peripheral blood, obtained in a trial of Ad26.COV2.S vaccine versus placebo. This chain connects TRBV19 to TRBJ2-1; TRBD1 aligns across 8 bases. The CDR3: CASGQGGYNEQFF. Written as DNA, the CDR3 is TGTGCCAGCGGACAGGGAGGCTACAATGAGCAGTTCTTC. The full variable domain, with the rest looked up from reference TRBV19 and TRBJ2-1, is DGGITQSPKYLFRKEGQNVTLSCEQNLNHDAMYWYRQDPGQGLRLIYYSQIVNDFQKGDIAEGYSVSREKKESFPLTVTSAQKNPTAFYLCASGQGGYNEQFFGPGTRLTVL.